The 9 T cell receptor beta chains below all came from one sample that was sequenced in a study of cytomegalovirus exposure and HLA in healthy donors. The PCR had 60 Vbeta and 13 Jbeta primers. Generated by immunoSEQ multiplex PCR, the TCRdb table keeps only in-frame clones and is missing some. Among about 200,000 clones listed, around 83% were seen once. The specimen sequenced was PBMCs. The source of these receptors is a woman in her fifties or sixties in good health and CMV-seropositive.

Turning to this clone: At one end the junction does not follow the germline gene, possibly because of a read error. CDR3 region: CSSSLATGQGRTGELFF. The CDR3 coding sequence is TGTTCCAGCAGCTTAGCGACGGGACAGGGTAGAACCGGGGAGCTGTTTTTT. The chain carries TRBV7-9 and TRBJ2-2, with TRBD1 identical over 9 bases. The germline V gene encodes CDR1 SEHNR and CDR2 FQNEAQ (reference sequence). There are 17 residues in the CDR3.

This chain joins TRBV7-2 and TRBJ2-1; D call uncertain. From germline, CDR1 is SGHTA and CDR2 FQGNSA. The CDR3 is 12 amino acids. The V and J ends lost 5 bases and 6 bases respectively, with 8 bases between them. Written as DNA, the CDR3 is TGTGCCAGCAGCCCCGGTACCAATGAGCAGTTCTTC. It is translated as CASSPGTNEQFF.

CDR3 in amino acids: CASSTSPDRVNYGYTF. As DNA, the CDR3 is TGTGCCAGTAGTACCTCTCCGGACAGGGTGAACTATGGCTACACCTTC. The chain links TRBV19 to TRBJ1-2; TRBD1 matches at 8 bases. From germline, CDR1 is LNHDA and CDR2 SQIVND (reference sequence). This CDR3 spans 16 amino acids. V dropped 4 bases and J dropped 2; count of bases not matched to a gene: 9.

The chain employs TRBV18 and TRBJ2-5; TRBD1 matches at 8 bases. CDR1 is KGHSH, CDR2 LQKENI, per germline. With V trimmed by 3 bases and J by 5 bases, 5 bases remained unmatched. This CDR3 has 14 amino acids. CDR3 amino acids: CASSPPTGVETQYF. For the CDR3, the DNA is TGTGCCAGCTCACCCCCGACAGGGGTCGAGACCCAGTACTTC.

This chain links TRBV11-3 with TRBJ2-5, with 7 bases fitting TRBD1. The V and J ends lost 9 bases and 1 base, in that order; junction bases with no gene match: 8. Germline V gives CDR1 SGHNT, CDR2 YENEEA. CDR3 length: 14 amino acids. The CDR3 reads CARSTGSSQETQYF. For the CDR3, the DNA is TGTGCCAGATCGACAGGGTCCTCCCAAGAGACCCAGTACTTC.

This chain connects TRBV18 to TRBJ2-1; D not resolved. Germline V gene sequence: CDR1 KGHSH, CDR2 LQKENI. The CDR3 sequence is 13 residues long. Trimming stripped 0 bases from V and 11 bases from J, with 11 bases between. DNA for the CDR3: TGTGCCAGCTCACCACCGAAAGACTTAAAGCAGTTCTTC. Translated: CASSPPKDLKQFF. Full variable domain (rest looked up from reference TRBV18 and TRBJ2-1): NAGVMQNPRHLVRRRGQEARLRCSPMKGHSHVYWYRQLPEEGLKFMVYLQKENIIDESGMPKERFSAEFPKEGPSILRIQQVVRGDSAAYFCASSPPKDLKQFFGPGTRLTVL.

This clone came up a few times. J is TRBJ2-1 and V is TRBV27; 8 bases align to TRBD2. Germline V gene data show CDR1 as MNHEY and CDR2 as SMNVEV (reference sequence). The CDR3 spans 15 residues. Unmatched junction bases numbered 2, after V lost 0 bases and J lost 4 bases. CDR3 protein: CASSLSGRGYNEQFF. DNA of the CDR3: TGTGCCAGCAGTTTATCCGGGAGGGGTTACAATGAGCAGTTCTTC.

In DNA form, the CDR3 reads TGTGCCAGCAGCTCTTACGGGACAGGGGGCTCAGGAAATCAGCCCCAGCATTTT. This encodes CASSSYGTGGSGNQPQHF. V usage is TRBV5-6 and J usage is TRBJ1-5, with 12 bases aligning to TRBD1. This CDR3 is built from 18 residues. The germline V gene has CDR1 SGHDT and CDR2 YYEEEE. Unmatched junction bases numbered 11, after V lost 3 bases and J lost 4 bases.

The chain employs TRBV5-4 and TRBJ2-3, with 9 bases identical to TRBD2. The CDR3 loop spans 17 amino acids. Germline loops: CDR1 SGHNT, CDR2 YYREEE (reference sequence). Trimming cost V 4 bases and J 0 bases; bases outside gene matches: 9. CDR3 bases: TGTGCCAGCAGCCCCAAAGGAGCGGGGGGTAGCACAGATACGCAGTATTTT. The encoded protein is CASSPKGAGGSTDTQYF. The variable domain in full, with the rest retrieved from reference TRBV5-4 and TRBJ2-3, is ETGVTQSPTHLIKTRGQQVTLRCSSQSGHNTVSWYQQALGQGPQFIFQYYREEENGRGNFPPRFSGLQFPNYSSELNVNALELDDSALYLCASSPKGAGGSTDTQYFGPGTRLTVL.